These T cell receptor beta chains were read from a single sample in a study of blood T cell repertoires in COVID-19. This table comes from immunoSEQ multiplex PCR, and its TCRdb copy is limited to in-frame clones, with some not included. The sample contains about 80,000 clones, under 80% of which appear only once. Sequenced material: peripheral blood. Every receptor here comes from a human donor in a cohort sampled during active COVID-19. Both conserved end residues are part of each CDR3. D genes are given only for firm matches. Some rows have no size entry. The others give once, few or many, or a class for an expanded clone.

>few|TRBJ1-2|TRBV18|-
TGTGCCAGCTCACCACCGGTAGTTAACTATGGCTACACCTTC
CASSPPVVNYGYTF
>-|TRBJ1-2|TRBV7-2|TRBD1
TGTGCCAGCAGCCTCCACCGGCGGACAGGGGGCGATGGCTACACCTTC
CASSLHRRTGGDGYTF
>-|TRBJ1-5|TRBV5-6|TRBD1
TGTGCCAGCAGTTTAACCACAGGGGGCAATCAGCCCCAGCATTTT
CASSLTTGGNQPQHF
>-|TRBJ1-1|TRBV27|-
TGTGCCAGCGAATCGGGACGGGGGTTGGGTTACAAGAACACTGAAGCTTTCTTT
CASESGRGLGYKNTEAFF
>-|TRBJ1-5|TRBV7-2|-
TGTGCCAGCAGCTTACAGGAAAATCAGCCCCAGCATTTT
CASSLQENQPQHF
>-|TRBJ1-4|TRBV18|-
TGTGCCAGCTCATCCGGACAGCTGAATGAAAAACTGTTTTTT
CASSSGQLNEKLFF
>-|TRBJ2-2|TRBV14|TRBD2
TGTGCCAGCAGCCAAGGGGGACTAGTGAGCGGGGAGCTGTTTTTT
CASSQGGLVSGELFF
>-|TRBJ2-3|TRBV29-1|TRBD2
TGCAGCGTGGCGGGAGCTGGTACAGATACGCAGTATTTT
CSVAGAGTDTQYF
>-|TRBJ2-7|TRBV14|-
TGTGCCAGCAGCCAAGCGGGGGACGAGCAGTACTTC
CASSQAGDEQYF
>-|TRBJ2-3|TRBV24-1|TRBD1
TGTGCCACCAGTGATCGGGACAGGGGGTCAGATACGCAGTATTTT
CATSDRDRGSDTQYF
>-|TRBJ1-1|TRBV12-3/TRBV12-4|-
TGTGCCAGCAGTCTTACAGGGTATACTGAAGCTTTCTTT
CASSLTGYTEAFF
>-|TRBJ2-5|TRBV11-2|-
TGTGCCAGCAGCTTATCGGAGACCCAGTACTTC
CASSLSETQYF
>once|TRBJ2-1|TRBV7-8|TRBD2
TGTGCCAGCAGCTTTTACTCAGGCGGGGGGCGGAACAATGAGCAGTTCTTC
CASSFYSGGGRNNEQFF